The 7 T cell receptor beta chains reported below all come from one sample, sequenced in a study of shared clonotypes between healthy human individuals. Assay used: immunoSEQ multiplex PCR; TCRdb lists only in-frame clones, some missing. The sample includes roughly 640,000 clones, about 74% of them seen just once. Sequencing was carried out using memory CD4+ T cells sorted from blood. Sample subset: CD45RA-negative fraction. The receptors shown here come from a woman aged 25 to 39 in good health.

In this sample, this clone turned up a few times. The genes are TRBV29-1 and TRBJ2-7, with 13 bases lining up with TRBD2. The CDR3 is 16 amino acids. V shed 0 bases and J 2 bases; nucleotides not matched to a gene: 4. CDR1 and CDR2 from the germline V gene are SQVTM and ANQGSEA. In nucleotides, the CDR3 is TGCAGCGTTGAAGATACTAGCGGGAGGGCCCCCTACGAGCAGTACTTC. Its translation: CSVEDTSGRAPYEQYF.

CDR3 loop: CASSLVTEVNQPQHF. In nucleotides, the CDR3 is TGTGCCAGCAGCTTAGTTACCGAGGTCAATCAGCCCCAGCATTTT. V is TRBV7-2 and J is TRBJ1-5; D is ambiguous. CDR3 size: 15 residues. Trimming cost V 1 base and J 3 bases, with 10 bases left between them. CDR1 and CDR2 from the germline V gene are SGHTA and FQGNSA.

This clone has only one observation. This chain connects TRBV5-1 to TRBJ2-5; perhaps TRBD1 as D (6 bases). Trimming took off 4 bases at V and 5 bases at J, with 18 bases between the two ends. Germline lookup yields CDR1 SGHRS and CDR2 YFSETQ. CDR3 length: 15 amino acids. Here the CDR3 DNA reads TGCGCCAGCAGCATCCAGCTGACAGGAGGCGAGACCCAGTACTTC. Amino acid sequence: CASSIQLTGGETQYF.

The chain is built from TRBV20-1 and TRBJ1-2; perhaps TRBD1 as D (6 bases). V gave up 5 bases and J gave up 6 bases, with 10 bases separating them. This CDR3 is 11 amino acids long. Per germline, CDR1 DFQATT and CDR2 SNEGSKA (reference sequence). The chain's CDR3 is CSAGRQDGYTF. Written as DNA, the CDR3 is TGCAGTGCTGGCCGACAGGATGGCTACACCTTC.

Here the CDR3 reads CASSPKDRGSNQPQHF. Written as DNA, the CDR3 is TGTGCCAGCTCACCCAAGGACAGGGGAAGCAATCAGCCCCAGCATTTT. This chain connects TRBV18 to TRBJ1-5, with 9 positions matching TRBD1. Per the germline V gene, CDR1 is KGHSH and CDR2 is LQKENI. The CDR3 is made up of 16 amino acids. With 3 bases clipped from V and 1 base from J, the junction kept 4 bases outside the gene matches.

The chain combines TRBV5-1 with TRBJ2-1, with 10 nucleotides matching TRBD1. Germline CDR1 reads SGHRS; CDR2 reads YFSETQ. Unmatched junction bases numbered 3, after V lost 2 bases and J lost 7 bases. The CDR3 length is 14 residues. CDR3 in amino acids: CASSFGQGVNEQFF. The CDR3 nucleotides read TGCGCCAGCAGCTTCGGACAGGGGGTTAATGAGCAGTTCTTC.

V gene TRBV4-1 combines with J gene TRBJ1-2, with D possibly matching TRBD1 (5 bases). Trimming cost V 0 bases and J 8 bases, with 13 bases left between them. The CDR3 extends over 14 amino acids. Looked up from germline, CDR1 is MGHRA and CDR2 is YSYEKL. CDR3 nucleotide sequence: TGCGCCAGCAGCCAAGAAAACGGTGGGACCGGCTACACCTTC. Amino acids: CASSQENGGTGYTF.